This TCR beta chain comes out of a study of tumor and adjacent non-tumor tissue in lung cancer. Study-wide background: The patients, around 10 men and several women, were about 31 to 85 with stage I to III disease.

A modified ARM-PCR protocol with three rounds of nested PCR amplified TCRbeta. TCRdb independently ran MiXCR on the multiplex PCR reads; one entry per CDR3 protein. This sample has 90,000 to 110,000 distinct CDR3 sequences, with roughly 80% found just once. A word on this clonotype: Antigen specificity is unknown.

Points from the study as a whole: Tumor TCR diversity, when higher, was linked to shorter survival. Compared with tumor, normal lung showed significantly lower TCR diversity.

This sample's RNA came from whole unsorted tissue. The receptor was derived from a woman aged 55-70 years with non-small cell lung cancer. Sequenced input: lung tumor tissue.

As DNA, the CDR3 is TGTGCCAGGACCTTAAAAGATACGCAGTATTTT. Its protein product is CARTLKDTQYF. The gene calls are TRBV11-2 and TRBJ2-3; no definite D call. The V gene's germline CDR1 is SGHAT and CDR2 FQNNGV. The length of the CDR3 is 11 residues. The germline V and J ends were trimmed by 9 bases and 5 bases, with 9 bases remaining between them.